This passage covers 18 T cell receptor beta chains from one sample sequenced in a study of Ad26.COV2.S vaccination and SARS-CoV-2 variants. The treatment denotes: some 19 received Ad26.COV2.S at low or high dose, single or two shots; about 5 received placebo; per-sample allocation not given. After the first vaccine or placebo injection, samples were drawn on day 63. Clones were read by immunoSEQ multiplex PCR, and TCRdb kept only the in-frame ones, dropping some. Among hundreds of thousands of clones listed, more than 80% were seen once. This specimen consisted of peripheral blood, obtained in a trial of Ad26.COV2.S vaccine versus placebo. The receptors here all came from a person between 18 and 60 years old who received the Ad26.COV2.S COVID-19 vaccine or a placebo.

V usage is TRBV19 and J usage is TRBJ2-3; D unresolved. This CDR3 is 14 amino acids long. Trimming stripped 2 bases from V and 1 base from J, with 7 bases between. Germline V gene lookup returns CDR1 LNHDA and CDR2 SQIVND (reference sequence). The CDR3 spells CASSITSGTDTQYF. The DNA for the CDR3 is TGTGCCAGTAGTATAACGTCTGGCACAGATACGCAGTATTTT.

The chain employs TRBV2 and TRBJ2-1; 7 bases map to TRBD2. The length of the CDR3 is 13 residues. V lost 9 bases and J lost 3; bases outside the gene matches: 5. CDR1 is SNHLY, CDR2 FYNNEI, per germline. In nucleotides, the CDR3 is TGTGCCAGGGGACGGGACTACTACAATGAGCAGTTCTTC. This translates into CARGRDYYNEQFF.

The chain carries TRBV9 and TRBJ2-1; TRBD2 might be the D (5 bases). V lost 0 bases and J 2 bases, leaving 9 bases between the germline ends. The CDR3 runs to 15 residues. Germline CDR1 is SGDLS and CDR2 is YYNGEE. The CDR3 nucleotides read TGTGCCAGCAGCGTAGTGGGAGAAACCTACAATGAGCAGTTCTTC. Translating gives CASSVVGETYNEQFF.

The DNA of the CDR3 is TGTGCCAGCAGCTTAGGGAGTCTTGGACTAGCGGGGCCCTACAATGAGCAGTTCTTC. Amino acid sequence: CASSLGSLGLAGPYNEQFF. The gene calls are TRBV7-2 and TRBJ2-1, with 12 bases aligning to TRBD2. Losses at the gene ends were 1 base for V and 2 bases for J; bases not matched to a gene: 9. The CDR3 extends over 19 amino acids. From germline, CDR1 is SGHTA and CDR2 FQGNSA.

The chain is built from TRBV7-2 and TRBJ2-7; tentative D call: TRBD2 (5 bases). V lost 1 base, J lost 6 bases, and 16 bases lay in between. Germline CDR1 is SGHTA and CDR2 is FQGNSA. The CDR3 sequence is 15 residues long. The CDR3 DNA is TGTGCCAGCAGCTTAGTCGGAGGAGGACCCTCCGAGCAGTACTTC. This encodes CASSLVGGGPSEQYF.

In regard to this clone: One end of the junction fails to match germline, which may point to a read error. The chain combines TRBV7-2 with TRBJ2-4; 10 nucleotides line up with TRBD2. The CDR3 spans 15 residues. CDR1 SGHTA and CDR2 FQGNSA come from the germline V gene. CDR3: CASSLAGAPGNIQYF. The CDR3 DNA reads TGTGCCAGCAGCCTAGCGGGAGCCCCGGGAAACATTCAGTACTTC.

V and J are TRBV30 and TRBJ1-1; TRBD1 agrees at 10 bases. V trimming: 3 bases; J trimming: 4 bases; junction bases outside the gene matches: 8. Looked up from germline, CDR1 is GTSNPN and CDR2 is SVGIG (reference sequence). There are 15 residues in the CDR3. CDR3 DNA sequence: TGTGCCTGGAGGCCCCCTGGACAGGGGGGCACTGAAGCTTTCTTT. This gives the protein CAWRPPGQGGTEAFF.

The chain carries TRBV30 and TRBJ1-4, with D tentatively TRBD1 (5 bases). There are 12 residues in the CDR3. Per germline, CDR1 GTSNPN and CDR2 SVGIG (reference sequence). Trimming stripped 5 bases from V and 8 bases from J, with 12 bases between. Here the CDR3 reads CAWDGGKEKLFF. CDR3 in DNA: TGTGCCTGGGACGGGGGGAAGGAAAAACTGTTTTTT.

The chain is built from TRBV11-2 and TRBJ2-7, with 7 nucleotides matching TRBD1. The CDR3 contains 16 residues. V was pared by 3 bases and J by 3 bases, with 11 bases of the junction left unmatched. In germline, CDR1 is SGHAT, CDR2 FQNNGV. The CDR3 DNA is TGTGCCAGCAGCTTGAGACTGACAGGGTTGAGCTACGAGCAGTACTTC. As protein: CASSLRLTGLSYEQYF.

This clone appeared once. This chain joins TRBV2 and TRBJ2-2; D remains unclear. CDR3 length equals 15 residues. Trimming shortened V by 1 base and J by 5 bases, and 11 bases separated the two germline ends. Germline CDR1 reads SNHLY; CDR2 reads FYNNEI. CDR3 region: CASSEGRPRTGELFF. The CDR3 coding sequence is TGTGCCAGCAGTGAAGGTAGACCGAGAACCGGGGAGCTGTTTTTT.

This rearrangement joins TRBV5-1 to TRBJ2-3, with D possibly TRBD1 on 6 matching bases. Between the trimmed V and J ends, which lost 0 bases and 2 bases, there was a span of 10 bases. The CDR3 has 15 residues. Germline loops: CDR1 SGHRS, CDR2 YFSETQ. Here the CDR3 reads CASSLDGQLTDTQYF. The CDR3 DNA reads TGCGCCAGCAGCTTGGATGGACAGCTCACAGATACGCAGTATTTT.

V gene TRBV28 combines with J gene TRBJ2-3; D not certain. V shed 5 bases and J shed 6 bases, with 15 bases lying between them. The CDR3 runs to 14 residues. Germline values: CDR1 MDHEN, CDR2 SYDVKM. Written as DNA, the CDR3 is TGTGCCAGCAGTCCCGTTTGGGGTAGTGATACGCAGTATTTT. It codes for CASSPVWGSDTQYF.

The rearrangement uses TRBV6-2 or TRBV6-3 and TRBJ2-2, with TRBD2 identical over 10 bases. Germline V gene lookup returns CDR1 MNHEY and CDR2 SVGEGT. The junction had 12 bases not matched to a gene; V was cut back by 2 bases and J by 6 bases. The CDR3 is made up of 18 amino acids. The DNA of the CDR3 is TGTGCCAGCAGTTACAGGGTCGATAGCGGGAGGTCGTCCGGGGAGCTGTTTTTT. Translating it yields CASSYRVDSGRSSGELFF.

The chain is built from TRBV3-1 (or the pseudogene TRBV3-2) and TRBJ2-4; D is perhaps TRBD1 (5 bases). The germline V gene encodes CDR1 LGHDT and CDR2 YNNKEL (reference sequence). Between the trimmed V and J ends, which lost 3 bases and 2 bases, there was a span of 8 bases. The CDR3 spans 14 residues. The CDR3 DNA follows: TGTGCCAGCAGCCACAGGACAACCAAAAACATTCAGTACTTC. It codes for CASSHRTTKNIQYF.

The chain recombines TRBV5-1 with TRBJ2-1, with 7 bases lining up with TRBD2. The length of the CDR3 is 12 residues. Germline CDR1 SGHRS, CDR2 YFSETQ. With 3 bases clipped from V and 6 bases from J, the junction kept 0 bases outside the gene matches. The CDR3 sequence is CASSWTSNEQFF. The CDR3 nucleotides are TGCGCCAGCAGCTGGACTAGCAATGAGCAGTTCTTC.

Here the CDR3 DNA reads TGTGCCAGCAGTTTAGGGGAGATTAATGAAAAACTGTTTTTT. Amino acid sequence: CASSLGEINEKLFF. The chain employs TRBV28 and TRBJ1-4, with no clear D. Germline assignment: CDR1 MDHEN and CDR2 SYDVKM. The CDR3 loop spans 14 amino acids. With 2 bases removed from V and 4 bases from J, the gap between germline ends came to 8 bases.

J is TRBJ2-6 and V is TRBV5-1; TRBD2 aligns across 7 bases. J gave up 2 bases and V 3 bases, and 8 bases lay outside the gene matches. Germline CDR1 reads SGHRS; CDR2 reads YFSETQ. CDR3 length equals 17 residues. The CDR3 nucleotides are TGCGCCAGCAGCTGGACTAGTCTAAGTGCTGGGGCCAACGTCCTGACTTTC. It yields the protein CASSWTSLSAGANVLTF.

A few counts support this clone. The chain recombines TRBV6-5 with TRBJ1-1; D unresolved. Germline assignment: CDR1 MNHEY and CDR2 SVGAGI. V lost 0 bases and J 4 bases, leaving 6 bases between the germline ends. There are 13 residues in the CDR3. For the CDR3, the DNA is TGTGCCAGCAGTTACTCTTTGGTCACTGAAGCTTTCTTT. Residues: CASSYSLVTEAFF.